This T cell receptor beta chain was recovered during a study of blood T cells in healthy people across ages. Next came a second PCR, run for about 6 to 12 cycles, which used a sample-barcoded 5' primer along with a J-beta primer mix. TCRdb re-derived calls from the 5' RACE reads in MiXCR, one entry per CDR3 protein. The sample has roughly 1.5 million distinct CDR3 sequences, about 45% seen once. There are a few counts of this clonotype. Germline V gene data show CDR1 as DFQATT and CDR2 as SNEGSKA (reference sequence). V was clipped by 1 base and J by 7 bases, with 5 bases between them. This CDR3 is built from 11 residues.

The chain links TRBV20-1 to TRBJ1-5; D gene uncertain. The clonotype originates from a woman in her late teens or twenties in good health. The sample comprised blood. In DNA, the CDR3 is TGCAGTGCTAGAGGGGAGCAGCCCCAGCATTTT. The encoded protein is CSARGEQPQHF.